The 26 T cell receptor beta chains given below trace back to one sample, sequenced in a study of identical twins. TCRdb recomputed calls from the 5' RACE reads with MiXCR, one row per CDR3 protein. The sample lists hundreds of thousands of distinct CDR3 sequences, roughly 12% seen once, with around 1.6% in the top ten. These records were also assigned to another study, of yellow fever vaccine responses in identical twins.

Sequencing was carried out using PBMCs. Receptors originate from a young woman in good health.

In its sample, this clonotype was seen a few times. The chain couples TRBV24-1 to TRBJ2-1; 7 nucleotides agree with TRBD1. Germline CDR1 and CDR2: KGHDR and SFDVKD. V dropped 0 bases and J dropped 3; count of bases not matched to a gene: 4. The CDR3 extends over 16 amino acids. The CDR3 loop is CATSDLRTGSYNEQFF. The DNA of the CDR3 is TGTGCCACCAGTGATTTGAGGACAGGAAGCTACAATGAGCAGTTCTTC.

The V gene is TRBV10-3, the J gene TRBJ2-2; D ambiguous. The CDR3 has 14 amino acids. V was trimmed by 3 bases and J by 2 bases, leaving 7 bases between them. Germline loops: CDR1 ENHRY, CDR2 SYGVKD. CDR3: CAISEWENTGELFF. The DNA for the CDR3 is TGTGCCATCAGTGAATGGGAAAACACCGGGGAGCTGTTTTTT.

The rearrangement joins TRBV11-2 to TRBJ1-6; 11 nucleotides line up with TRBD1. V lost 1 base, J lost 7 bases, and 6 bases stayed unmatched. CDR3 size: 17 residues. The germline gives CDR1 SGHAT, CDR2 FQNNGV. The CDR3 DNA sequence: TGTGCCAGCAGCTTAGCTAACTGGACAGGGGGCAATTCACCCCTCCACTTT. Amino acid sequence: CASSLANWTGGNSPLHF.

V is TRBV2 and J is TRBJ2-7; 7 bases fit TRBD1. The CDR3 sequence is 15 residues long. Germline lookup yields CDR1 SNHLY and CDR2 FYNNEI. Trimming took 6 bases from V and 5 from J; bases not matched to a gene: 13. In nucleotides, the CDR3 is TGTGCCAGCAGGGACAGACAGGGAAAGTTGAACGAGCAGTACGTC. It codes for CASRDRQGKLNEQYV.

This clonotype has just a few counts. The chain couples TRBV29-1 to TRBJ1-2, with D uncertain. V was shortened by 3 bases and J by 3 bases, with 11 bases between the two germline ends. Germline CDR1 and CDR2: SQVTM and ANQGSEA. This CDR3 is 13 amino acids long. The CDR3 DNA is TGCAGCGTTGACAGGATTACTGACTATGGCTACACCTTC. As protein: CSVDRITDYGYTF.

CDR3 coding DNA: TGTGCCAGCTCACTAGGGACCACCGAGGATACGCAGTATTTT. Translated, it gives CASSLGTTEDTQYF. The chain couples TRBV18 to TRBJ2-3; D may match TRBD1 or TRBD2 (5 bases each). CDR3 length equals 14 residues. The V gene lost 4 bases and the J gene lost 6 bases, with 14 bases spanning the gap. From germline, CDR1 is KGHSH and CDR2 LQKENI.

CDR3 coding DNA: TGTGCCAGCAGTCCCCATTCAAGGTTTTCAGGGATTTTGGGAGAGCAGTACTTC. The encoded protein is CASSPHSRFSGILGEQYF. This rearrangement joins TRBV12-3 or TRBV12-4 to TRBJ2-7, with a weak D call TRBD1 (5 bases). Trimming took off 5 bases at V and 7 bases at J, with 30 bases between the two ends. The length of the CDR3 is 18 residues.

In regard to this clonotype: A read error may produce the germline difference seen at one junction end. The genes are TRBV15 and TRBJ1-5, with TRBD1 matching over 10 bases. Germline CDR1 reads LNHNV; CDR2 reads YYDKDF (reference sequence). This CDR3 region has 15 residues. In nucleotides, the CDR3 is TGTCCCACCAGCTCCCGGACAGGGGGAGATCAGCCCCAGCATTTT. The encoded protein is CPTSSRTGGDQPQHF.

This clonotype has just a few counts. For the CDR3, the DNA is TGTGCCATCTTGGGAGGGAACACTGAAGCTTTCTTT. It is translated as CAILGGNTEAFF. The rearrangement links TRBV12-3 or TRBV12-4 to TRBJ1-1; the D is unclear. The CDR3 spans 12 residues. Trimming took off 10 bases at V and 1 base at J, with 10 bases between the two ends.

The chain links TRBV20-1 to TRBJ2-5, with 7 bases fitting TRBD1. From germline, CDR1 is DFQATT and CDR2 SNEGSKA (reference sequence). V dropped 3 bases and J dropped 0; count of bases not matched to a gene: 7. This CDR3 contains 15 residues. CDR3 in DNA: TGCAGTGCTAGGCCCTATGGGACAGACCAAGAGACCCAGTACTTC. Translation gives CSARPYGTDQETQYF.

The rearrangement links TRBV5-1 to TRBJ1-1; tentative D call: TRBD1 (5 bases). The germline CDR1 and CDR2 sequences are SGHRS and YFSETQ. Trimming shortened V by 4 bases and J by 5 bases, and 15 bases separated the two germline ends. The CDR3 has 14 amino acids. In DNA, the CDR3 is TGCGCCAGCAGCGGTCCGGGACCGGCGACTGAAGCTTTCTTT. Translated: CASSGPGPATEAFF.

This clonotype was counted only a few times. The gene calls are TRBV29-1 and TRBJ1-3; no definite D call. Trimming took 0 bases from V and 1 from J, leaving 7 bases between them. Germline V lookup: CDR1 SQVTM, CDR2 ANQGSEA. The CDR3 is made up of 14 amino acids. The CDR3 nucleotides read TGCAGCGTTGAAGATCCGGGGTCTGGAAACACCATATATTTT. Its protein is CSVEDPGSGNTIYF.

This clonotype has more than one count but fewer than ten. This chain links TRBV12-5 with TRBJ1-5; the D is unclear. Germline values: CDR1 LGHNT, CDR2 FRNRAP. Between the trimmed V and J ends, which lost 2 bases and 5 bases, there was a span of 7 bases. CDR3 length equals 13 residues. CDR3 in DNA: TGTGCTAGTGGTTTGTCTGATCATCAGCCCCAGCATTTT. This translates into CASGLSDHQPQHF.

The chain joins TRBV5-1 to TRBJ2-2; D is undetermined. The germline CDR1 and CDR2 sequences are SGHRS and YFSETQ. The CDR3 is 13 amino acids. Trimming removed 0 bases from V and 7 bases from J, with 7 bases in between. The CDR3 bases are TGCGCCAGCAGCTTGGTTGTCGGCGGGGAGCTGTTTTTT. Translation gives CASSLVVGGELFF.

The rearrangement joins TRBV28 to TRBJ2-7, with D tentatively TRBD1 (5 bases). The CDR3 length is 15 residues. Germline V lookup: CDR1 MDHEN, CDR2 SYDVKM. V was pared by 5 bases and J by 2 bases, with 16 bases between. The CDR3: CASSTWTSKPYEQYV. CDR3 DNA sequence: TGTGCCAGCAGTACTTGGACAAGCAAACCCTACGAGCAGTACGTC.

The rearrangement uses TRBV3-1 and TRBJ1-4, with D possibly being TRBD1 (6 bases). Deletions cut 2 bases from V and 4 bases from J, with 8 bases between. The CDR3 length is 14 residues. CDR1 is LGHDT and CDR2 is YNNKEL in the germline V gene (reference sequence). The DNA for the CDR3 is TGTGCCAGCAGCCAAACAGGGAATAATGAAAAACTGTTTTTT. Translated, it gives CASSQTGNNEKLFF.

This clonotype was detected only a few times. This chain connects TRBV18 to TRBJ2-7; D ambiguous. Germline V gene data show CDR1 as KGHSH and CDR2 as LQKENI. The CDR3 loop spans 13 amino acids. The germline V and J ends were trimmed by 2 bases and 3 bases, with 8 bases remaining between them. Written as DNA, the CDR3 is TGTGCCAGCTCACCATTCGTCGACTACGAGCAGTACTTC. The encoded protein is CASSPFVDYEQYF.

The V and J genes are TRBV5-1 and TRBJ2-7; D uncertain. Trimming cost V 4 bases and J 4 bases, with 18 bases left between them. Germline V gives CDR1 SGHRS, CDR2 YFSETQ. The CDR3 consists of 15 residues. Here the CDR3 DNA reads TGCGCCAGCAGCCCCCAGTTCGGTACGGCATACGAGCAGTACTTC. Protein: CASSPQFGTAYEQYF. The full variable domain, rest sourced from reference TRBV5-1 and TRBJ2-7, is KAGVTQTPRYLIKTRGQQVTLSCSPISGHRSVSWYQQTPGQGLQFLFEYFSETQRNKGNFPGRFSGRQFSNSRSEMNVSTLELGDSALYLCASSPQFGTAYEQYFGPGTRLTVT.

In its sample, this clonotype was seen many times. The chain recombines TRBV11-2 with TRBJ2-2; weak D call: TRBD2 (6 bases). The germline V and J ends were trimmed by 2 bases and 0 bases, with 16 bases remaining between them. The V gene's germline CDR1 is SGHAT and CDR2 FQNNGV. This CDR3 is 18 amino acids long. This chain's CDR3 is CASSLKLSGLSNTGELFF. Written as DNA, the CDR3 is TGTGCCAGCAGCTTAAAACTAAGCGGGCTTTCGAACACCGGGGAGCTGTTTTTT.

This clonotype was detected many times. The chain is built from TRBV5-1 and TRBJ2-7; 11 bases agree with TRBD2. J lost 4 bases, V lost 5 bases, and 20 bases had no gene match. Germline CDR1 is SGHRS and CDR2 is YFSETQ. The CDR3 contains 19 residues. Written as DNA, the CDR3 is TGCGCCAGCAGTCGGAAACACGGGGAGACTAGCGGGATCCAGTACGAGCAGTACTTC. It encodes CASSRKHGETSGIQYEQYF.

The V and J genes are TRBV13 and TRBJ2-3; no reliable D call. The CDR3 covers 15 residues. The V gene lost 3 bases and the J gene lost 6 bases, with 16 bases spanning the gap. The germline V gene has CDR1 PRHDT and CDR2 FYEKMQ (reference sequence). The CDR3 loop is CASSLSTFPTDTQYF. In DNA, the CDR3 is TGTGCCAGCAGCTTGTCGACTTTCCCCACGGATACGCAGTATTTT.

This clonotype was found a few times. This sequence joins TRBV2 and TRBJ2-1; 15 bases match TRBD2. The CDR3 contains 15 residues. V lost 6 bases and J lost 10; bases outside the gene matches: 7. CDR1 SNHLY and CDR2 FYNNEI come from the germline V gene. CDR3: CASRGLAGGPREQFF. Here the CDR3 DNA reads TGTGCCAGCAGAGGACTAGCGGGAGGGCCCCGGGAGCAGTTCTTC.

This clonotype was found a few times. The rearrangement links TRBV11-2 to TRBJ2-7; possible D gene TRBD1, 6 bases. Germline lookup yields CDR1 SGHAT and CDR2 FQNNGV. The CDR3 covers 14 residues. V lost 3 bases, J lost 3 bases, and 12 bases lay in between. CDR3 amino acids: CASSLSGQFYEQYV. The CDR3 DNA sequence: TGTGCCAGCAGCTTGTCTGGACAGTTCTACGAGCAGTACGTC.

In its sample, this clonotype was seen a few times. This chain uses TRBV18 with TRBJ2-1; 8 bases map to TRBD2. In germline, CDR1 is KGHSH, CDR2 LQKENI. V was pared by 3 bases and J by 8 bases, with 12 bases of the junction left unmatched. CDR3 size: 16 residues. DNA for the CDR3: TGTGCCAGCTCACCCCTGGACTCCGCGGGGGGCTATGAGCAGTTCTTC. Protein product: CASSPLDSAGGYEQFF.

With regard to this clonotype: An end of the junction does not agree with germline; a read error may underlie this. The chain links TRBV2 to TRBJ1-1, with TRBD1 matching 8 bases. Germline CDR1 SNHLY, CDR2 FYNNEI. This CDR3 is 13 amino acids long. CDR3: CASGGQVTREVFF. CDR3 coding DNA: TGTGCCAGCGGGGGACAGGTTACGCGGGAAGTTTTCTTT.

The V call is TRBV12-3 or TRBV12-4, the J call TRBJ1-1; a weak D match, TRBD1 (6 bases). V lost 6 bases and J 0 bases, leaving 14 bases between the germline ends. CDR3 size: 15 residues. This chain's CDR3 is CASRTGFTMNTEAFF. Written as DNA, the CDR3 is TGTGCCAGCAGGACAGGTTTCACTATGAACACTGAAGCTTTCTTT.